This TCR beta chain was captured by sequencing in a study of blood T cell repertoires in COVID-19. For the study at large: T cells, B-cell-depleted T cells, or PBMCs provided the cDNA or gDNA that served as material.

Sequenced by immunoSEQ multiplex PCR; TCRdb stores in-frame clones only, minus some. The sample includes 130,000 or so clones, under 90% of them seen just once. V was cut by 9 bases and J by 3 bases, with 20 bases left in between. The V gene's germline CDR1 is SEHNR and CDR2 FQNEAQ (reference sequence). The CDR3 is 15 amino acids. This rearrangement joins TRBV7-9 to TRBJ2-5; TRBD2 is a possible D gene (7 bases). The receptor was isolated from a woman aged 70-85 years with acute or convalescent COVID-19. The sample comprised peripheral blood. CDR3 coding DNA: TGTGCCAGTACCCGCGGAGGGGGGGTTGAAGAGACCCAGTACTTC. Translated: CASTRGGGVEETQYF.